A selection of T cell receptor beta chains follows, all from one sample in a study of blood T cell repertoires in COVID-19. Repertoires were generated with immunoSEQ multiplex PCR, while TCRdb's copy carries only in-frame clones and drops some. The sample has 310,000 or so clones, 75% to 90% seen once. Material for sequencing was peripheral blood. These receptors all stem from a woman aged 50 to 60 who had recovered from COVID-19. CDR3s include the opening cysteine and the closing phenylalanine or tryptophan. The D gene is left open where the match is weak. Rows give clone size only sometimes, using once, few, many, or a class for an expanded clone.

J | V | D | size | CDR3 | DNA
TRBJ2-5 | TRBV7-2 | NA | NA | CASSARLQIGGETQYF | TGTGCCAGCAGCGCCAGACTGCAGATAGGGGGAGAGACCCAGTACTTC
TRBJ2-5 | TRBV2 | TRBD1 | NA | CASRGRTGETQYF | TGTGCCAGCAGGGGTAGGACAGGGGAGACCCAGTACTTC
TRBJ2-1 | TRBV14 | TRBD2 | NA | CASTAVPGLEGEQFF | TGTGCCAGCACTGCTGTACCGGGACTAGAGGGTGAGCAGTTCTTC
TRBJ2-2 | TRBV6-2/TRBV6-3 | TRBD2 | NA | CASSSGLAGNTGELFF | TGTGCCAGCAGTTCCGGACTAGCGGGGAACACCGGGGAGCTGTTTTTT
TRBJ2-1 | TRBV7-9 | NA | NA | CASSLTSSPYNEQFF | TGTGCCAGCAGCTTGACTAGTTCCCCTTACAATGAGCAGTTCTTC
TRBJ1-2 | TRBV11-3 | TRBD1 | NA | CASSPTTGDYGYTF | TGTGCCAGCAGCCCCACGACAGGGGACTATGGCTACACCTTC
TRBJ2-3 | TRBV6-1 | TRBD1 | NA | CASSAPPGQGDTDTQYF | TGTGCCAGCAGTGCCCCTCCGGGACAGGGGGACACAGATACGCAGTATTTT
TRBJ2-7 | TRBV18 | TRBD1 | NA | CASSRDRVFEGYEQYF | TGTGCCAGCTCGCGGGACAGGGTGTTCGAGGGCTACGAGCAGTACTTC
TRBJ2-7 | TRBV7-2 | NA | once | CASSQRGGGRYEQYF | TGTGCCAGCAGCCAGAGGGGGGGAGGGAGGTACGAGCAGTACTTC
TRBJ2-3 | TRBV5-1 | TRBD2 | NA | CASSLGAGASTDTQYF | TGCGCCAGCAGCTTAGGAGCGGGAGCAAGCACAGATACGCAGTATTTT
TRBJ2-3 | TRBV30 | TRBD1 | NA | CAWSPGQGTDTQYF | TGTGCCTGGAGTCCTGGACAGGGAACAGATACGCAGTATTTT
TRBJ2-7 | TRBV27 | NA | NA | CASSEIMGPPGPEQYF | TGTGCCAGCAGCGAGATTATGGGGCCTCCCGGCCCCGAGCAGTACTTC
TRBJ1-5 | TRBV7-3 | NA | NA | CASIPGPISNQPQHF | TGTGCCAGCATCCCCGGTCCGATTAGCAATCAGCCCCAGCATTTT
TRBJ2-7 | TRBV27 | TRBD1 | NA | CASSLNRGSYEQYF | TGTGCCAGCAGTTTAAACAGGGGGTCCTACGAGCAGTACTTC
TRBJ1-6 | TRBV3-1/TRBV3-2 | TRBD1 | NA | CASSQVTGRYNSPLHF | TGTGCCAGCAGCCAAGTGACAGGGAGATATAATTCACCCCTCCACTTT
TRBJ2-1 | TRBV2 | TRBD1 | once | CASGGQFAFF | TGTGCCAGCGGGGGACAGTTCGCGTTCTTC